The clone carrying this T cell receptor beta chain has only a few counts. Its target is unknown. The source of the sample is a study of post-analysis software for immune sequencing data. Study-level information: Relapsing-remitting, secondary progressive and progressive-relapsing multiple sclerosis courses were included.

Study-wide results and caveats: F measure grouped same-batch samples tightly together. TRBV5-6, TRBV5-1 and TRBV20-1 were among five TRBV segments more frequent in patients than controls.

Built from TCR beta cDNA, the libraries had unique molecular identifiers in them. MiXCR, run by TCRdb on the PCR reads, gives a single entry per CDR3 protein. The sample lists hundreds of thousands of distinct CDR3 sequences; approximately 46% were seen once. The CDR3 loop spans 14 amino acids. Germline CDR1 DFQATT, CDR2 SNEGSKA (reference sequence). V was cut by 6 bases and J by 2 bases, with 17 bases left in between. The sequenced sample was blood. The sequence derives from a girl between 5 and 17 years old with multiple sclerosis. The chain links TRBV20-1 to TRBJ2-7; D is unresolved. CDR3 bases: TGCAGTGCAACCGCAGGAGTTTCGGCCTACGAGCAGTACTTC. Its protein is CSATAGVSAYEQYF.